This T cell receptor beta chain was profiled in a study of cytomegalovirus exposure and HLA in healthy donors (TCRdb year 2017). Context from the whole study: In an earlier analysis of around 540 of the donors, 276 Gb of sequence data and 117 million unique TCR beta sequences from roughly 190 million T cells were reported. About 280 gigabases of sequencing data and 70 million to 95 million unique TCR sequences made up an early release that covered 640 HLA-typed donors. Of the roughly 410 genotyped donors, less than 85% were placed in the genetic ancestry cluster associated with self-reported Caucasian donors. The study aimed to test whether cataloging public T cell receptors could reveal signatures of past pathogen exposure. Using immunosequencing, the study profiled T cell repertoires from around 670 subjects and related those repertoires to cytomegalovirus serostatus. Along with the approximately 700-subject first cohort, a separate validation cohort of about 110 different subjects was used. To predict cytomegalovirus infection status, the study combined high-throughput TCR immunosequencing, statistical association of individual TCRs with disease status, and machine learning. In a later analysis, previously published TCR beta repertoires from fewer than 750 donors were re-analyzed and high-resolution HLA genotyping was added so that TCR occurrence patterns could be studied. Rather than drawing on any new phenotypic data, the later analysis identified candidate immune exposures from TCR beta sequences and the way those sequences occurred across donors. An earlier analysis of 587 of the donors used high-throughput TCR beta sequencing to judge whether each TCR beta V gene segment behaved as functional or pseudogenic. Alongside the repertoire data, information on donor age, sex, ethnicity and CMV serostatus was compiled. In a later genetic analysis, genome-wide SNP genotypes for about three fifths of the roughly 670 donors were used, and that subset was treated as a discovery cohort. Every repertoire in the discovery cohort had been generated on one and the same sequencing platform. HLA typing included class I and class II loci at four-digit resolution. The number of typed donors differed by locus: about 629-630 for A, B, C, DRB1 and DQB1; 500 to 550 for DQA1; over 600 for DPA1; and about 450 for DPB1. Because of strong linkage in the cohort, 5 or 6 DR-DQ haplotypes were treated as single units for association and clustering. On average, around 200,000 unique TCR beta nucleotide sequences were sequenced per donor among roughly 430 genotyped donors of the cohort, with 15% to 20% of those sequences being non-productive.

Libraries were prepared through the immunoSEQ multiplex PCR assay. A mixture of 60 forward primers for TCR Vbeta segments and 13 reverse primers for TCR Jbeta segments was used in the multiplex PCR. The CDR3 region of rearranged TCR beta genes was amplified from genomic DNA by a multiplex PCR assay. The Illumina HiSeq System was used to sequence the amplified TCR beta libraries as 87-base-pair reads. The published analysis was carried out like this. A later analysis counted about 80 million unique TCR beta chains across the 666 repertoires, and roughly 9.9 million of these chains were shared by at least two donors. A nearest-neighbor algorithm error-corrected the raw reads and collapsed the reads into unique sequences, merging closely related sequences to remove PCR and sequencing errors. CDR3 sequences were aligned to IMGT reference sequences to assign V, D and J gene segments. For a sequence to be retained, a match of at least six nucleotides was required to both a V gene segment and a J gene segment. A rearrangement counted as productive if the CDR3 had no stop codons and remained in frame with V and J, and every other rearrangement counted as non-productive. Following IMGT convention, CDR3 was defined as the stretch from the second conserved V-encoded cysteine up to the conserved J-encoded phenylalanine. The earlier analysis of a few hundred of the donors excluded sequences that lacked an unambiguous match to a single V gene segment. In an earlier analysis of approximately 560 of the donors, a V segment was called functional when productive rearrangements were above 56.7%, and segregating when the standard deviation between donors exceeded 5%. To diagnose cytomegalovirus status from the catalog of TCR beta chain sequences, a statistical classification framework was built. V and J gene assignment, in a later analysis, came from comparing TCR nucleotide sequences with IMGT/GENE-DB human TR gene sequences. The TCRdist pipeline was used in a later analysis to assign CDR3 sequences and most-parsimonious VDJ recombination scenarios. In a later analysis, each TCR beta chain was defined by its CDR3 amino acid sequence together with its V-gene family, and reads without a unique V-gene family were excluded. In a later analysis, 450 to 600 highly shared, low-generation-probability nucleotide sequences were removed to address suspected cross-contamination and a sequencing artifact. In a later analysis, a clonal expansion index was calculated for each public chain from normalized within-repertoire ranks of inferred template counts. In a later analysis, generation probabilities were computed with a VDJ recombination model fitted to out-of-frame rearrangements, and the resulting probabilities were checked against IGoR. Hypergeometric tests were used in a later analysis to score TCR-TCR, TCR-HLA and TCR-CMV co-occurrence, with a repertoire-size bias correction applied to the TCR pairs. In a later analysis, false discovery rates were estimated by permuting HLA or CMV assignments 20 times. In a later analysis, co-occurring TCRs were grouped using DBSCAN, and TCRdist sequence similarity was added for clustering within HLA-allele-positive subsets. Repertoires with fewer than 30,000 or more than 120,000 public chains, plus five repertoires with anomalous nucleotide sharing, were excluded from co-occurrence clustering. Not all clones reach the TCRdb copy of this immuneACCESS table, which keeps in-frame sequences only. Checked studies attribute under half of the gap to unresolved V genes and leave the rest unexplained. V and J calls and clone size are copied from that table; D and trimming were computed from the DNA. The sample has 100,000 to 150,000 clones on record, over 75% of them singletons. Jointly, the top ten make up less than 6% of the sample.

The count of this clone is one. The antigen it binds to is not known. Qualities for individual bases were not recorded, and no much larger clone is one base off. In total, roughly 670 healthy bone marrow donors made up the cohort. Cohort members were all nominally healthy when sampled, although unrecorded immune exposures were likely present. The donor tested CMV seropositive, placing the donor among the roughly 270 seropositive members of the cohort. Each donor provided a peripheral blood sample, and peripheral blood mononuclear cells were used for TCR beta sequencing. The Qiagen DNeasy Blood Extraction Kit was used to extract genomic DNA from the blood cell samples. There are 20 amino acids in the CDR3, from cysteine to phenylalanine inclusive. Only the CDR3 region is kept as DNA, spanning 60 bases read in frame from base 1. The germline V gene supplies CDR1 SGHTA and CDR2 FQGTGA. Trimming takes 5 bases off V and 0 bases off J; junction bases not matched to a gene: 10.

Overall study results and their limits: Most CMV-associated TCR beta chains appeared to be HLA-restricted in a later analysis, and the HLA associations seemed to be driven largely by CMV exposure. V-gene and J-gene trimming of TCR beta chains was associated with a missense DCLRE1C variant in a later genetic analysis, and the association was replicated in an independent cohort. Across donors, most TCR sequences were observed very rarely, whereas some public TCRs were present in many individuals. Because HLA typing was unavailable for some donors at each locus, only the typed subset was used in association tests. In both the original and validation cohorts, the classifier was reported to diagnose cytomegalovirus status with high specificity and sensitivity. A further reported finding was that TCR beta sequences accurately predicted the HLA-A and HLA-B alleles for most subjects in the first cohort. Because the 87-base-pair reads could not distinguish some IMGT-functional V segments, including TRBV6-2 and TRBV6-3, those segments were excluded. The sequencing pipeline was judged likely to have produced a cluster of highly shared sequence variants as a technical artifact. According to a later analysis, parvovirus B19, influenza, CMV and Epstein-Barr virus appeared linked to several top co-occurrence clusters. In vitro tests confirmed that a few of the cytomegalovirus-associated TCR beta chains recognize cytomegalovirus antigens. In a later analysis, 16,951 TCR beta sequences were associated with specific HLA alleles at a false discovery rate of 0.05. The study listed approximately 150 TCR beta chains as associated with cytomegalovirus. The authors suggested that the approach could potentially be extended to other disease states and immunological phenotypes. In a later analysis, HLA-associated TCR beta chains were found to be more clonally expanded and to have lower generation probabilities than equally common non-associated chains. Linkage disequilibrium might explain the correlated functional status among segregating V segments, but an unknown experimental factor could not be excluded. For the cohort, immune exposure information was limited to CMV serostatus. When HLA alleles, especially DR and DQ, strongly co-occurred, TCR associations were difficult to assign to individual alleles. An earlier analysis of approximately 600 of the donors showed that most TCR beta V segments appeared in productive rearrangements either about 87% or about 30% of the time, which broadly matched IMGT annotations. Roughly uniform sequencing depth across donors was assumed in presence/absence analyses, although this assumption may not hold. The earlier analysis of about 600 of the donors excluded seventeen rarely observed V segments, including chromosome 9 orphons, because counts were too low. According to a later analysis, TCR association rates differed among HLA loci, with DRB1 alleles showing the most associated TCRs and HLA-C alleles showing the fewest. A later genetic analysis reported fewer N-insertions in productive TCRs among donors in an Asian-associated ancestry cluster than the roughly 700-donor mean. The cohort was sequenced for TCR beta chains only, and without alpha or paired-chain data the features that could be detected were limited.

The receptor was isolated from a man aged 18 to 29 in good health and CMV-seropositive. The sample taken for sequencing was PBMCs. The chain couples TRBV7-3 to TRBJ2-1, with 16 middle bases fitting TRBD2. CDR3 sequence: CASSVAGTSGRALSYNEQFF. Here is the DNA: TGTGCCAGCAGCGTGGCCGGGACTAGCGGGAGGGCCCTCTCCTACAATGAGCAGTTCTTC.